This T cell receptor beta chain was found in a study of glioma-infiltrating T cells (dated by TCRdb to 2016 to 2018). Context from the whole study: Sequencing of TCR alpha- and beta-chain repertoires was performed on glioma tissue, on non-neoplastic brain tissue, and on matched peripheral blood mononuclear cells. To gauge divergence between tissue and blood T-cell populations, every tissue-infiltrating repertoire was compared against the peripheral blood repertoire from the same patient. Three low-grade glioma patients, several primary glioblastoma patients, and three non-glioma patients who contributed non-neoplastic brain tissue made up the paired cohort. What the work shows at the level of the full study, not this receptor alone: The group comparisons were based on small numbers of patients: three non-neoplastic, three low-grade glioma and roughly eight glioblastoma patients. Only a very small number of CDR3 sequences turned up in both tissue and blood, a result put down to high CDR3 diversity combined with limited sampling. VJ-independent divergence between tissue and blood was below expectation in non-neoplastic patients but above expectation in all gliomas, especially low-grade gliomas.

The CDR3, from cysteine to phenylalanine, totals 14 residues. Only the CDR3 part of the read is kept: 42 bases, read in frame from the first base. From V the trimming removes 6 bases and from J it removes 6 bases, while the gene matches leave 9 bases of the junction unaccounted for. The germline V gene encodes CDR1 DFQATT and CDR2 SNEGSKA (reference sequence). TCR alpha and beta CDR3 regions were amplified with the iRepertoire nested amplicon-rescue multiplex PCR (arm-PCR) platform from RNA. For one-step reverse transcription and amplification, roughly 90-450 ng of tissue mRNA or PBMC total RNA was used as input. Following bead purification, Illumina adapters were added through a secondary multiplex PCR, and the libraries were then gel-purified between 200 and 400 bp. Internal 6-nucleotide barcodes were carried by the libraries and were used for demultiplexing. The libraries were sequenced on an Illumina MiSeq using 2x220 or 2x250 nucleotide paired-end reads. From the authors' description of their analysis: FLASH 1.2.11 was used to merge paired reads, and BWA-MEM then aligned the reads to the GRCh37 human genome before TRA and TRB reads were extracted. For V and J assignment, an IMGT-derived reference of cassette sequences and CDR3 motifs that included pseudogenes was used. Reads were translated in three frames, and productive CDR3s were defined by a C…FGXG motif without stop codons. A clonotype was defined as a unique combination of a V-J cassette pair and a CDR3 amino acid sequence. Filtering of reads was based on Hamming distance, with the threshold set by the sequence error rate of each sample in mapped regions. TCRdb redid the processing of the public reads, applying fastp at Q25 and MiXCR, and retained in-frame beta chains. Rows with one shared CDR3 protein collapse into an entry with the most common genes and DNA. TCRdb assigned the V and J calls; the authors' analysis was not used. The sample contains 9,500 to 15,000 distinct CDR3 sequences, around 27% of them found a single time. The ten biggest clones cover roughly two fifths of the sample.

This clonotype was counted many times. It has no known antigen specificity. No qualities accompany the bases; no much larger clone lies one base away. This receptor was taken from a human donor with low-grade glioma or glioblastoma, undergoing nonglioma brain surgery, or in good health (not recorded which). This sequence uses TRBV20-1 and TRBJ2-1, with 9 middle bases fitting TRBD2. What was sequenced was glioma tissue, nonneoplastic brain tissue, or PBMCs (not recorded which). The CDR3 loop reads CSAILAGEGNEQFF. The nucleotide sequence is TGCAGTGCAATATTAGCGGGAGAGGGCAATGAGCAGTTCTTC.